These 13 T cell receptor beta chains share one sample of origin, sequenced in a study of cytomegalovirus exposure and HLA in healthy donors. The study ran its PCR with 60 Vbeta and 13 Jbeta primers. Produced via immunoSEQ multiplex PCR; TCRdb's table is partial and in-frame only. Here the sample spans some 120,000 clones, approximately 79% being singletons. The sample was PBMCs. All receptors come from a man aged 25 to 45 in good health and CMV-seronegative.

V is TRBV7-6 and J is TRBJ2-3, with 7 positions matching TRBD1. Trimming cost V 5 bases and J 5 bases; bases outside gene matches: 10. CDR3 length: 15 amino acids. From germline, CDR1 is SGHVS and CDR2 FNYEAQ. The CDR3, as DNA: TGTGCCAGCAGCCAAACAGGGGAAATCGGAGATACGCAGTATTTT. Translation gives CASSQTGEIGDTQYF.

This clone was seen once. V and J are TRBV2 and TRBJ2-3, with 9 bases identical to TRBD2. The germline V gene has CDR1 SNHLY and CDR2 FYNNEI. The trim removed 6 bases at V and 1 base at J, leaving 2 bases unmatched. The CDR3 sequence is 14 residues long. The CDR3 sequence is CASRGGGGTDTQYF. CDR3 coding DNA: TGTGCCAGCAGGGGCGGGGGGGGCACAGATACGCAGTATTTT.

This chain connects TRBV11-3 to TRBJ1-3; 7 bases are shared with TRBD1. Trimming at V came to 1 base and at J to 0 bases, leaving 3 bases not matched to a gene. The CDR3 length is 16 residues. Germline CDR1 reads SGHNT; CDR2 reads YENEEA. DNA of the CDR3: TGTGCCAGCAGCTTAGGGGGGACAGCCTCTGGAAACACCATATATTTT. It yields the protein CASSLGGTASGNTIYF.

The chain carries TRBV27 and TRBJ2-1; perhaps TRBD2 as D (6 bases). V lost 11 bases and J 7 bases, leaving 12 bases between the germline ends. CDR1 is MNHEY and CDR2 is SMNVEV in the germline V gene (reference sequence). The CDR3 is 11 residues long. CDR3 in DNA: TGTGCCGGGGGGAATTTAAATGAGCAGTTCTTC. Translating it yields CAGGNLNEQFF.

The chain combines TRBV6-5 with TRBJ2-5; no clear D. This CDR3 has 12 amino acids. From germline, CDR1 is MNHEY and CDR2 SVGAGI. Deletions cut 6 bases from V and 5 bases from J, with 10 bases between. The CDR3 DNA sequence: TGTGCCAGCAGCGCTCAGAGGGAGACCCAGTACTTC. Protein product: CASSAQRETQYF.

The rearrangement uses TRBV4-3 and TRBJ2-3; 12 nucleotides agree with TRBD1. Trimming removed 6 bases from V and 7 bases from J; junction bases left unmatched: 11. This CDR3 region has 16 residues. In germline, CDR1 is LGHNA, CDR2 YSLEER. The CDR3 protein is CASSTLQGQGAYTQYF. DNA of the CDR3: TGCGCCAGCAGTACGTTACAGGGACAGGGGGCTTATACGCAGTATTTT.

V is TRBV7-2 and J is TRBJ2-7; 8 bases are shared with TRBD1. Germline V CDR1 and CDR2: SGHTA, FQGNSA. With 4 bases clipped from V and 3 bases from J, the junction kept 8 bases outside the gene matches. The CDR3 is 15 residues long. The chain's CDR3 is CASSSAGQVYYEQYF. CDR3 nucleotide sequence: TGTGCCAGCAGCTCGGCGGGACAGGTGTACTACGAGCAGTACTTC.

In its sample, this clone was seen once. Other nucleotide sequences in the sample specify the same CDR3. This rearrangement joins TRBV28 to TRBJ2-2; no clear D. CDR3 length: 13 amino acids. Trimming left V 2 bases short and J 5 bases short, with 6 bases between. Germline CDR1 MDHEN, CDR2 SYDVKM. CDR3 sequence reads: CASSLERTGELFF. CDR3 nucleotides: TGTGCCAGCAGTTTAGAGAGGACCGGGGAGCTGTTTTTT. The complete variable domain, with remaining parts taken from reference TRBV28 and TRBJ2-2, reads DVKVTQSSRYLVKRTGEKVFLECVQDMDHENMFWYRQDPGLGLRLIYFSYDVKMKEKGDIPEGYSVSREKKERFSLILESASTNQTSMYLCASSLERTGELFFGEGSRLTVL.

The V gene is TRBV5-1, the J gene TRBJ2-5; 8 bases agree with TRBD1. The last part of the DNA fits TRBJ2-7 better; the J call may be wrong. The CDR3 contains 14 residues. Germline V gene data show CDR1 as SGHRS and CDR2 as YFSETQ. The CDR3 sequence: CASSSRTGWDEQYF. DNA for the CDR3: TGCGCCAGCAGCTCTAGGACAGGGTGGGACGAGCAGTACTTC.

This clone appeared a few times. The V and J genes are TRBV5-5 and TRBJ2-7; 9 bases are a match to TRBD1. The trim removed 0 bases at V and 6 bases at J, leaving 7 bases unmatched. This CDR3 is built from 15 residues. Germline CDR1 is SGHKS and CDR2 is YYEKEE (reference sequence). The CDR3 protein is CASSLGGQGTREQYF. CDR3 sequence (DNA): TGTGCCAGCAGCTTGGGGGGACAGGGAACGCGCGAGCAGTACTTC.

V is TRBV6-5 and J is TRBJ1-1; unclear D gene. Trimming stripped 2 bases from V and 5 bases from J, with 12 bases between. Germline CDR1 reads MNHEY; CDR2 reads SVGAGI. The CDR3 consists of 14 residues. The CDR3 spells CASSYREGKTEAFF. CDR3 nucleotide sequence: TGTGCCAGCAGTTACCGGGAGGGTAAGACTGAAGCTTTCTTT.

The chain has TRBV28 and TRBJ1-1; D is possibly TRBD1 (5 bases). Germline V gene data show CDR1 as MDHEN and CDR2 as SYDVKM. CDR3 length equals 14 residues. Between the trimmed V and J ends, which lost 2 bases and 1 base, there was a span of 8 bases. CDR3 sequence reads: CASSLPTGNTEAFF. In DNA form, the CDR3 reads TGTGCCAGCAGTTTACCTACAGGGAACACTGAAGCTTTCTTT.

This clone came up once. V usage is TRBV19 and J usage is TRBJ1-2; D is unclear. Trimming took off 6 bases at V and 0 bases at J, with 11 bases between the two ends. Germline V lookup: CDR1 LNHDA, CDR2 SQIVND (reference sequence). The CDR3 has 14 amino acids. CDR3 in DNA: TGTGCCAGTAGCGCCTGGGCAGCTAACTATGGCTACACCTTC. Encoded protein: CASSAWAANYGYTF.